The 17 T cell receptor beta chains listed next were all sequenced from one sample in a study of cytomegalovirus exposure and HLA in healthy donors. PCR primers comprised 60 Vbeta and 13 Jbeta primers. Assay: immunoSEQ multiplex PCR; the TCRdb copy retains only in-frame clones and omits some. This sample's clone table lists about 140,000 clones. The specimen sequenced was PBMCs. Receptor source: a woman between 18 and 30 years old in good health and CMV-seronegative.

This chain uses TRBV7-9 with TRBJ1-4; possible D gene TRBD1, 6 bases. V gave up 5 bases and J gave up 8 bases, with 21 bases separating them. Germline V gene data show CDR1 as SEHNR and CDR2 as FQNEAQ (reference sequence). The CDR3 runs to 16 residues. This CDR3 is CASSPRGGREYEKLFF. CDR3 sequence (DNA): TGTGCCAGCAGCCCAAGAGGGGGACGGGAATACGAAAAACTGTTTTTT.

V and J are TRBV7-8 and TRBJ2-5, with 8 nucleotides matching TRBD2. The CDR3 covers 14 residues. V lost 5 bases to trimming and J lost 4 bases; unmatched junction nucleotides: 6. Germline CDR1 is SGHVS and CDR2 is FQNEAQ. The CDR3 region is CASSMQAGVETQYF. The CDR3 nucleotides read TGTGCCAGCAGCATGCAAGCGGGAGTAGAGACCCAGTACTTC.

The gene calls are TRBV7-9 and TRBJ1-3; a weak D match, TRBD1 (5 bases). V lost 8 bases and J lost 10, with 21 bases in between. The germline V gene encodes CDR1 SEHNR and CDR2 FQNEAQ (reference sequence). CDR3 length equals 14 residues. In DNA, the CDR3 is TGTGCCAGCTCCCCGGCTCGGACACCGAAGACCATATATTTT. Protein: CASSPARTPKTIYF.

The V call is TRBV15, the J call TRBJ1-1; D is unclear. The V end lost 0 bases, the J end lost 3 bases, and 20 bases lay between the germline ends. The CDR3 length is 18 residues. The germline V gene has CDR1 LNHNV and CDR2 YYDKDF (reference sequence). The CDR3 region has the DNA TGTGCCACCAGCAGAGATTCATTTATCGAGGCCGAGTACACTGAAGCTTTCTTT. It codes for CATSRDSFIEAEYTEAFF.

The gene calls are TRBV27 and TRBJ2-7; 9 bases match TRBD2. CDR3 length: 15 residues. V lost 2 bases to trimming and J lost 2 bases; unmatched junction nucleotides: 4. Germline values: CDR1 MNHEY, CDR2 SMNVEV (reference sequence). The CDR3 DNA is TGTGCCAGCAGTTTAGCGGGAGGGCTGGCCTACGAGCAGTACTTC. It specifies CASSLAGGLAYEQYF.

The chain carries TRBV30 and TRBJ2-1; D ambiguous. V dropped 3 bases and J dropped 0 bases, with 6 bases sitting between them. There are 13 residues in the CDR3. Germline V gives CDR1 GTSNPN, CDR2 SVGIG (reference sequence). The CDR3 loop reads CAWSESSYNEQFF. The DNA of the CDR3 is TGTGCCTGGAGCGAGAGCTCCTACAATGAGCAGTTCTTC.

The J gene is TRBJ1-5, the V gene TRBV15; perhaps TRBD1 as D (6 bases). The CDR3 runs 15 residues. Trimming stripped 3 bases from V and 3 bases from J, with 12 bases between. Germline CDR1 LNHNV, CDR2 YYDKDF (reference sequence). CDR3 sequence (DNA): TGTGCCACCAGCAGGGACAGCCCGGACAATCAGCCCCAGCATTTT. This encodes CATSRDSPDNQPQHF.

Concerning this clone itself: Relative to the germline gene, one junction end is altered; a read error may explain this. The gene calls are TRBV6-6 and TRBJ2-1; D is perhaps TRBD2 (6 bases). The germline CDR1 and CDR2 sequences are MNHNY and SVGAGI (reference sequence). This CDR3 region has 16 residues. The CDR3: CASSYYTSSRKNEQFF. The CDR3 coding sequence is TGTGCCAGCAGCTACTACACTAGCTCCCGAAAAAATGAGCAGTTCTTC.

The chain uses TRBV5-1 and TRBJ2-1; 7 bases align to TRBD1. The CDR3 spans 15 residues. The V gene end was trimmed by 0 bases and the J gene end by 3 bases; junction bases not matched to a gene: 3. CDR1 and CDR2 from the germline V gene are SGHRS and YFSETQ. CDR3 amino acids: CASSLGQGGYNEQFF. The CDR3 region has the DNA TGCGCCAGCAGCTTGGGACAGGGCGGCTACAATGAGCAGTTCTTC. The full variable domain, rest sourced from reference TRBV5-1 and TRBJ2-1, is KAGVTQTPRYLIKTRGQQVTLSCSPISGHRSVSWYQQTPGQGLQFLFEYFSETQRNKGNFPGRFSGRQFSNSRSEMNVSTLELGDSALYLCASSLGQGGYNEQFFGPGTRLTVL.

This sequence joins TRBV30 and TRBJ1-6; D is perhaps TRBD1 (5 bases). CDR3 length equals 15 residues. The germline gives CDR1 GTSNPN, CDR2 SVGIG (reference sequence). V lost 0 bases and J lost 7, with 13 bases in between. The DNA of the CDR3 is TGTGCCTGGAGTGTGGCCCGGGGGTGGAATTCACCCCTCCACTTT. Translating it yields CAWSVARGWNSPLHF. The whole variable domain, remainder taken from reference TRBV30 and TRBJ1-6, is SQTIHQWPATLVQPVGSPLSLECTVEGTSNPNLYWYRQAAGRGLQLLFYSVGIGQISSEVPQNLSASRPQDRQFILSSKKLLLSDSGFYLCAWSVARGWNSPLHFGNGTRLTVT.

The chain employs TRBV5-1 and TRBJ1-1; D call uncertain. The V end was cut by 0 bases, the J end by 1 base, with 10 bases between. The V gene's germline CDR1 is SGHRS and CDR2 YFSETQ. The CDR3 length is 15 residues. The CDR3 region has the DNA TGCGCCAGCAGCTTGGATGGGAGTCGGAACACTGAAGCTTTCTTT. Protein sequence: CASSLDGSRNTEAFF.

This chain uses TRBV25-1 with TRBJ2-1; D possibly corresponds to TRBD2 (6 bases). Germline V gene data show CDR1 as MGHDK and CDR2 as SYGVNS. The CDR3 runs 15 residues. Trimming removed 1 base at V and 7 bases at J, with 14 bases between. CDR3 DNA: TGTGCCAGCAGTGAATGGACGGGAGATTTAAATGAGCAGTTCTTC. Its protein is CASSEWTGDLNEQFF.

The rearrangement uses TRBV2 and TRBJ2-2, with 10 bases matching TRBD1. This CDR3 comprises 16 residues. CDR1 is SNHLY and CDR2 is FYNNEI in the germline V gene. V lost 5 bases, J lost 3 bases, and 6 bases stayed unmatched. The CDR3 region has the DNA TGTGCCAGCAGTTCGGACAGGGGGGTCGACACCGGGGAGCTGTTTTTT. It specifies CASSSDRGVDTGELFF.

This chain's CDR3 is CASTIRMGLNEKLFF. The CDR3 DNA sequence: TGTGCCAGTACCATAAGGATGGGCCTTAATGAAAAACTGTTTTTT. J is TRBJ1-4 and V is TRBV19; no clear D. The V end was cut by 7 bases, the J end by 4 bases, with 16 bases between. CDR3 length equals 15 residues. The germline CDR1 and CDR2 sequences are LNHDA and SQIVND (reference sequence).

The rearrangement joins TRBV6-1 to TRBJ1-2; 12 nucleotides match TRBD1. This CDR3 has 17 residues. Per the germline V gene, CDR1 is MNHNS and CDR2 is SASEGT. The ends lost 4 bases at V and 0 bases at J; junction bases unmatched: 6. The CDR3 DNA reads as TGTGCCAGCAGTGGCGGGACAGGGGGCCTGGCTAACTATGGCTACACCTTC. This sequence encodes CASSGGTGGLANYGYTF.

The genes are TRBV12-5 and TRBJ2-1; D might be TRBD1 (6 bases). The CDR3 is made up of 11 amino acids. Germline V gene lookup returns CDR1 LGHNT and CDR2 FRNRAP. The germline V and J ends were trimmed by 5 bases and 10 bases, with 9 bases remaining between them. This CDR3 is CASGEGTEQFF. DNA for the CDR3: TGTGCTAGTGGTGAGGGGACAGAGCAGTTCTTC.

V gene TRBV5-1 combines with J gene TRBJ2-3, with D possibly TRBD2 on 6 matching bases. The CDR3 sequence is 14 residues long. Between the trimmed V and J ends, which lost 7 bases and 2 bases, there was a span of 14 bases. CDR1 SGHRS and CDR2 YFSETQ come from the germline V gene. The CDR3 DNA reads TGCGCCAGCTGCCGGGAGCCTTACACAGATACGCAGTATTTT. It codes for CASCREPYTDTQYF.